The source of this TCR beta chain is a study of blood T cells in healthy people across ages. There are 15 residues in the CDR3. Germline CDR1 is SGHDT and CDR2 is YYEEEE. V lost 1 base, J lost 3 bases, and 11 bases lay in between. Primers used in a second PCR of about 6 to 11 cycles were a sample-barcoded 5' primer and a J-beta primer mix. From the 5' RACE reads, TCRdb called clonotypes with MiXCR, one entry per CDR3 protein. The data contain about a million distinct CDR3 sequences, 51% of them singletons. The TCR sequence derives from a woman aged 60-75 years in good health. The rearrangement links TRBV5-6 to TRBJ1-5, with a weak D call TRBD1 (6 bases). What was sequenced was blood. The chain's CDR3 is CASSLWQGNNQPQHF. The CDR3 bases are TGTGCCAGCAGCTTGTGGCAGGGGAACAATCAGCCCCAGCATTTT.